The 14 T cell receptor beta chains reported below all come from one sample, sequenced in a study of PD-L1 blockade in urothelial cancer. Using immunoSEQ multiplex PCR, the repertoire was profiled, and TCRdb retains in-frame clones only, with some absent. The data show approximately 110,000 clones, about 85% seen once. This material consisted of PBMCs, taken around atezolizumab (anti-PD-L1) treatment. The receptors shown here come from a man aged 50-60 years with urothelial cancer.

The chain carries TRBV5-4 and TRBJ2-4; D is unclear. V shed 6 bases and J shed 0 bases, with 16 bases lying between them. The CDR3 is made up of 16 amino acids. Germline V gene sequence: CDR1 SGHNT, CDR2 YYREEE (reference sequence). The CDR3 spells CASMVLVPGAKNIQYF. CDR3 DNA: TGTGCCAGCATGGTGCTAGTCCCGGGAGCCAAAAACATTCAGTACTTC.

This clone was detected a few times. This sequence joins TRBV5-1 and TRBJ1-2; D perhaps matches TRBD1 (5 bases). The V gene lost 0 bases and the J gene lost 1 base, with 10 bases spanning the gap. This CDR3 has 15 residues. Germline V CDR1 and CDR2: SGHRS, YFSETQ. DNA of the CDR3: TGCGCCAGCAGCTTGGGACAGATTCATAACTATGGCTACACCTTC. Residues: CASSLGQIHNYGYTF.

V gene TRBV18 combines with J gene TRBJ1-4; 10 nucleotides agree with TRBD1. The trim removed 3 bases at V and 5 bases at J, leaving 9 bases unmatched. The length of the CDR3 is 17 residues. Germline values: CDR1 KGHSH, CDR2 LQKENI. In DNA form, the CDR3 reads TGTGCCAGCTCACCTGTCCCGGGACAGGGGATCAATGAAAAACTGTTTTTT. Translating it yields CASSPVPGQGINEKLFF.

This clone was detected only once. The rearrangement links TRBV2 to TRBJ2-1; 8 positions match TRBD1. Per the germline V gene, CDR1 is SNHLY and CDR2 is FYNNEI. The CDR3 is made up of 14 amino acids. Germline trimming cut 7 bases from V and 5 bases from J; bases unmatched to any gene: 7. In nucleotides, the CDR3 is TGTGCCAGCACCCGACAGGGGCGTAACAATGAGCAGTTCTTC. Translating gives CASTRQGRNNEQFF. The full variable domain, its missing parts supplied by reference TRBV2 and TRBJ2-1, is EPEVTQTPSHQVTQMGQEVILRCVPISNHLYFYWYRQILGQKVEFLVSFYNNEISEKSEIFDDQFSVERPDGSNFTLKIRSTKLEDSAMYFCASTRQGRNNEQFFGPGTRLTVL.

A single count supports this clone. The chain is built from TRBV10-1 and TRBJ1-1, with 8 bases aligning to TRBD1. The germline V gene has CDR1 WNHNN and CDR2 SYGVQD (reference sequence). Losses at the gene ends were 0 bases for V and 0 bases for J; bases not matched to a gene: 12. The CDR3 covers 19 residues. CDR3 loop: CASSESLVQGAEVNTEAFF. The CDR3 DNA is TGCGCCAGCAGTGAGTCCCTAGTGCAGGGGGCAGAGGTGAACACTGAAGCTTTCTTT.

There are a few counts of this clone. The rearrangement links TRBV28 to TRBJ1-3, with a weak D call TRBD1 (5 bases). Germline V gives CDR1 MDHEN, CDR2 SYDVKM. The CDR3 is 13 amino acids. Trimming removed 6 bases at V and 8 bases at J, with 14 bases between. As DNA, the CDR3 is TGTGCCAGCAGCCCGGACACAGCAGACACCATATATTTT. Its translation is CASSPDTADTIYF.

The chain employs TRBV9 and TRBJ2-1; D call uncertain. The V gene's germline CDR1 is SGDLS and CDR2 YYNGEE. Trimming cost V 2 bases and J 9 bases, with 21 bases left between them. The length of the CDR3 is 16 residues. The CDR3 is CASSVFSSDATVEQFF. DNA for the CDR3: TGTGCCAGCAGCGTCTTCTCTTCGGATGCTACAGTTGAGCAGTTCTTC.

The sample holds one count of this clone. The gene calls are TRBV9 and TRBJ1-5; 7 bases line up with TRBD1. CDR1 and CDR2 (germline): SGDLS, YYNGEE. J lost 6 bases, V lost 0 bases, and 6 bases had no gene match. This CDR3 comprises 15 residues. The CDR3, as DNA: TGTGCCAGCAGCGTAGCTCCCGACAGGGCTCAGCCCCAGCATTTT. It specifies CASSVAPDRAQPQHF.

The J gene is TRBJ2-7, the V gene TRBV14; D is unresolved. This CDR3 spans 14 amino acids. Trimming shortened V by 1 base and J by 2 bases, and 9 bases separated the two germline ends. Germline CDR1 is SGHDN and CDR2 is FVKESK. The CDR3 sequence: CASSQVHSPYEQYF. The DNA of the CDR3 is TGTGCCAGCAGCCAAGTCCATAGCCCCTACGAGCAGTACTTC.

This sequence joins TRBV19 and TRBJ2-1; 7 bases line up with TRBD1. Germline V gene lookup returns CDR1 LNHDA and CDR2 SQIVND (reference sequence). The CDR3 covers 16 residues. Trimming at V came to 6 bases and at J to 5 bases, leaving 13 bases not matched to a gene. CDR3 coding DNA: TGTGCCAGTAGGTCTCTCTATGGGACAGAAAACAATGAGCAGTTCTTC. This codes for CASRSLYGTENNEQFF.

The gene calls are TRBV11-2 and TRBJ2-7; 8 nucleotides line up with TRBD2. Germline V lookup: CDR1 SGHAT, CDR2 FQNNGV. This CDR3 comprises 16 residues. The ends lost 5 bases at V and 3 bases at J; junction bases unmatched: 12. The DNA of the CDR3 is TGTGCCAGCAGCCCTAGGCTAGCGGGTTTGCTCTACGAGCAGTACTTC. Translation gives CASSPRLAGLLYEQYF. Looking up the rest from reference TRBV11-2 and TRBJ2-7 gives the full variable domain: EAGVAQSPRYKIIEKRQSVAFWCNPISGHATLYWYQQILGQGPKLLIQFQNNGVVDDSQLPKDRFSAERLKGVDSTLKIQPAKLEDSAVYLCASSPRLAGLLYEQYFGPGTRLTVT.

The genes are TRBV5-4 and TRBJ2-7; possibly TRBD1 for D (6 bases). From germline, CDR1 is SGHNT and CDR2 YYREEE (reference sequence). Trimming took off 7 bases at V and 2 bases at J, with 13 bases between the two ends. The CDR3 spans 13 residues. CDR3 residues: CASARDNAYEQYF. DNA of the CDR3: TGTGCCAGCGCTAGGGACAACGCCTACGAGCAGTACTTC.

The gene calls are TRBV19 and TRBJ2-2; D gene ambiguous. V was pared by 5 bases and J by 0 bases, with 25 bases between. Germline values: CDR1 LNHDA, CDR2 SQIVND (reference sequence). The CDR3 extends over 20 amino acids. CDR3 residues: CASSAPQWLLQSANTGELFF. The CDR3 bases are TGTGCCAGTAGTGCCCCACAGTGGTTATTACAATCAGCGAACACCGGGGAGCTGTTTTTT.

This clone was detected only once. V is TRBV11-2 and J is TRBJ2-1; D remains ambiguous. This CDR3 spans 12 amino acids. Trimming pared 0 bases from V and 12 bases from J, leaving 9 bases between. CDR1 and CDR2 from the germline V gene are SGHAT and FQNNGV. The CDR3 DNA reads as TGTGCCAGCAGCTTAGATAACCTGGCGCAGTTCTTC. As protein: CASSLDNLAQFF.